The present T cell receptor (beta chain) was sequenced within a study of shared clonotypes between healthy human individuals. Study overall: Donor ages ranged 18 to 49 years: a couple of women, a few men. Whole-study findings and limits: Apart from blood, nothing was sampled; tissue repertoires likely differ.

The CDR3 runs to 12 residues. Germline V lookup: CDR1 LNHDA, CDR2 SQIVND (reference sequence). The V end lost 5 bases, the J end lost 5 bases, and 9 bases lay between the germline ends. Assay execution took place at the deep level. Method: immunoSEQ multiplex PCR; TCRdb's copy keeps in-frame clones and lacks some. The repertoire holds roughly 510,000 clones, with roughly 79% as singletons. This clone was seen more than once but under ten times. Its antigen remains unknown. The same CDR3 can be traced to other DNA sequences in this sample. This receptor was obtained from a woman in her 40s in good health. Some clones in this sample may be carry-over from other donors' samples. This chain connects TRBV19 to TRBJ2-5, with D unresolved. The sequenced material came from PBMCs. As DNA, the CDR3 is TGTGCCAGTAGTCCCCGTGGGGAGACCCAGTACTTC. Amino acids: CASSPRGETQYF.